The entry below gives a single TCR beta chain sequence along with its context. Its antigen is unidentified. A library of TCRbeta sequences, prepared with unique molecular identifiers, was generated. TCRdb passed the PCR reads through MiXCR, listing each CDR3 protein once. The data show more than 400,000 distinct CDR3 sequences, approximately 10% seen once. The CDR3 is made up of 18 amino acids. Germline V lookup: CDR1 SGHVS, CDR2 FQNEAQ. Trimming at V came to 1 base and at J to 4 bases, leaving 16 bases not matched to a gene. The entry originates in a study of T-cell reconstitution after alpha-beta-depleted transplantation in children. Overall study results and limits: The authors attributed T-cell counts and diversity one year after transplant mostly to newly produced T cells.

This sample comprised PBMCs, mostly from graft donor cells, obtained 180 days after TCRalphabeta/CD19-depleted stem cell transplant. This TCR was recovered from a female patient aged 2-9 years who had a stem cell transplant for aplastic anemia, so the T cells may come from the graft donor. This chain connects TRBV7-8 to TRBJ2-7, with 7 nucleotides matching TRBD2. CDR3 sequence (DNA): TGTGCCAGCAGCTTAGTGGCGGGAGCACCCTCCCTTCTGTACGAGCAGTACTTC. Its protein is CASSLVAGAPSLLYEQYF.